These 10 T cell receptor beta chains share one sample of origin, sequenced in a study of shared clonotypes between healthy human individuals. Assay used: immunoSEQ multiplex PCR; TCRdb lists only in-frame clones, some missing. The sample includes about 470,000 clones, 70% to 80% of them seen just once. The specimen sequenced was PBMCs. The receptors were gathered from a woman aged 40 to 55 in good health. Some clones in this sample may be carry-over from other donors' samples.

Comment on this clone: Other DNA sequences in this specimen translate into the identical CDR3. The chain uses TRBV6-5 and TRBJ2-3; no firm D call. CDR1 and CDR2 from the germline V gene are MNHEY and SVGAGI. CDR3 size: 11 residues. Trimming cost V 8 bases and J 0 bases, with 3 bases left between them. The chain's CDR3 is CASSSTDTQYF. CDR3 nucleotide sequence: TGTGCCAGCTCGAGCACAGATACGCAGTATTTT.

This chain joins TRBV7-9 and TRBJ2-1; 7 nucleotides line up with TRBD2. CDR3 length: 16 residues. V shed 5 bases, J shed 2 bases, and the junction held 9 bases outside the gene matches. Germline V CDR1 and CDR2: SEHNR, FQNEAQ (reference sequence). CDR3 sequence (DNA): TGTGCCAGCAGCCCCCAGGCGGGAGCTCCCTACAATGAGCAGTTCTTC. This encodes CASSPQAGAPYNEQFF.

This clone was recorded once. CDR3: CSVGLGHGEQYF. The CDR3 DNA is TGCAGCGTTGGACTAGGTCATGGAGAGCAGTACTTC. This chain links TRBV29-1 with TRBJ2-7; TRBD2 is a possible D gene (6 bases). Looked up from germline, CDR1 is SQVTM and CDR2 is ANQGSEA. Deletions cut 4 bases from V and 7 bases from J, with 14 bases between. The CDR3 runs to 12 residues.

This chain links TRBV18 with TRBJ2-3, with D possibly being TRBD1 (7 bases). The CDR3 extends over 14 amino acids. Germline values: CDR1 KGHSH, CDR2 LQKENI. The V end lost 4 bases, the J end lost 3 bases, and 11 bases lay between the germline ends. In DNA form, the CDR3 reads TGTGCCAGCTCACTACAGGGGAGGACAGATACGCAGTATTTT. It translates to CASSLQGRTDTQYF.

The chain couples TRBV7-2 to TRBJ2-7, with no clear D. Looked up from germline, CDR1 is SGHTA and CDR2 is FQGNSA. This CDR3 is 14 amino acids long. V was cut by 0 bases and J by 5 bases, with 11 bases left in between. In DNA form, the CDR3 reads TGTGCCAGCAGCTTAGCGTGGCAAGGCCACGAGCAGTACTTC. Its protein product is CASSLAWQGHEQYF.

This clone showed up many times. The chain links TRBV27 to TRBJ2-2, with 10 bases lining up with TRBD1. The CDR3 is made up of 15 amino acids. The germline V gene encodes CDR1 MNHEY and CDR2 SMNVEV (reference sequence). Trimming removed 6 bases from V and 6 bases from J; junction bases left unmatched: 7. In DNA form, the CDR3 reads TGTGCCAGCAGGGGACAGGGGATGTGGTCCGGGGAGCTGTTTTTT. This translates into CASRGQGMWSGELFF.

The V and J genes are TRBV4-2 and TRBJ2-3; TRBD2 is a possible D gene (7 bases). The V and J ends lost 0 bases and 7 bases respectively, with 14 bases between them. Germline-derived CDR1 and CDR2 are LGHNA and YNFKEQ. The CDR3 spans 15 residues. The CDR3 spells CASSQEAGASNTQYF. CDR3 sequence (DNA): TGTGCCAGCAGCCAAGAGGCGGGGGCCTCAAATACGCAGTATTTT.

This clone was detected ten times or more. This same CDR3 is encoded by further DNA sequences in the sample. The V call is TRBV6-4, the J call TRBJ2-3; 8 positions match TRBD2. Per germline, CDR1 MRHNA and CDR2 SNTAGT. Trimming took 6 bases from V and 0 from J; bases not matched to a gene: 8. The CDR3 extends over 16 amino acids. This CDR3 is CASSALAGSSTDTQYF. The CDR3 DNA reads as TGTGCCAGCAGCGCCTTAGCGGGGTCTAGCACAGATACGCAGTATTTT.

With respect to this clone: The junction and the germline gene differ at one end; a read error may be behind it. The chain carries TRBV5-8 and TRBJ2-7; a possible D gene is TRBD1 (6 bases). CDR3 size: 13 residues. Germline CDR1 SGHTS, CDR2 YDEGEE. CDR3 DNA sequence: TGTGCCAGCAGCTTAAAAACGACAGGCCCAAGTAACTTC. It codes for CASSLKTTGPSNF.

The CDR3: CASSSPGQNNYGYTF. The CDR3 DNA follows: TGTGCCAGCAGTTCCCCGGGACAGAATAACTATGGCTACACCTTC. This sequence joins TRBV27 and TRBJ1-2; 7 bases align to TRBD1. The junction had 6 bases not matched to a gene; V was cut back by 4 bases and J by 1 base. This CDR3 contains 15 residues. The germline V gene has CDR1 MNHEY and CDR2 SMNVEV (reference sequence).